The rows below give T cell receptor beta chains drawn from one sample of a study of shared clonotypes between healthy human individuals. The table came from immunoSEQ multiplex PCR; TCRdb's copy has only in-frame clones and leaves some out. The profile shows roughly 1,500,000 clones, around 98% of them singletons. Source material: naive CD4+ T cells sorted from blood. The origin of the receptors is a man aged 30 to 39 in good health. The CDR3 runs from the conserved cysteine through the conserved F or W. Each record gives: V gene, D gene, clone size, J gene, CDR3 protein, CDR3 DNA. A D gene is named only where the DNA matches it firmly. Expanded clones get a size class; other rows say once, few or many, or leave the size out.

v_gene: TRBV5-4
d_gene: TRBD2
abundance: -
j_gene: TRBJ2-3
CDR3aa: CASSLGGKTSGRTDTQYF
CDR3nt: TGTGCCAGCAGCTTGGGGGGGAAGACTAGCGGGCGCACAGATACGCAGTATTTT

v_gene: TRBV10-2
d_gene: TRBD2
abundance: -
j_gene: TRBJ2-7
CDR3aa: CASSESTSGTEQYF
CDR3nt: TGCGCCAGCAGTGAGTCGACTAGCGGGACCGAGCAGTACTTC

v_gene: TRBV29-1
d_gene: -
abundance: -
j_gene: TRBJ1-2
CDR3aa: CSVVAGDYGYTF
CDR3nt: TGCAGCGTTGTTGCTGGGGACTATGGCTACACCTTC

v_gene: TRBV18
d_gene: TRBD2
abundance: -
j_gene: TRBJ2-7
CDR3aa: CARPERGYEQYF
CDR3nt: TGTGCCAGACCGGAGCGGGGCTACGAGCAGTACTTC

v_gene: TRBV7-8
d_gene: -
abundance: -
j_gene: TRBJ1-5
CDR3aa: CASSPQGTGSYQPQHF
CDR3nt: TGTGCCAGCAGCCCTCAAGGAACAGGGTCCTATCAGCCCCAGCATTTT

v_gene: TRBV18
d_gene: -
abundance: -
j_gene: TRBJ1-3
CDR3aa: CASSPVGGSGNTIYF
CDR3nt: TGTGCCAGCTCACCGGTCGGGGGATCTGGAAACACCATATATTTT

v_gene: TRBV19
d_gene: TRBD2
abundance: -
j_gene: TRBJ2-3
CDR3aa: CASTLTSGRPDTQYF
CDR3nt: TGTGCCAGTACCCTGACTAGCGGGAGACCAGATACGCAGTATTTT

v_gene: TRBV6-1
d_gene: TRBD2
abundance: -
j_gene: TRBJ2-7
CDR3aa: CASSEARGLAVSSYEQYF
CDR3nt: TGTGCCAGCAGTGAAGCGCGAGGACTAGCTGTTAGCTCCTACGAGCAGTACTTC

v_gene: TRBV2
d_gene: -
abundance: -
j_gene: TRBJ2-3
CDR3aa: CATSTDTPHPYF
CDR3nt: TGTGCCACCTCTACTGATACCCCACACCCGTATTTT

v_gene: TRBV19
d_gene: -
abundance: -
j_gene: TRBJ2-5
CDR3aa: CASSIEGVGETQYF
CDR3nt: TGTGCCAGTAGTATAGAGGGCGTCGGGGAGACCCAGTACTTC

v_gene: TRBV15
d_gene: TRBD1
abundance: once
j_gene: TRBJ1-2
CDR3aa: CATSRGGDRGFGYTF
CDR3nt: TGTGCCACCAGCAGAGGAGGGGACAGGGGGTTTGGCTACACCTTC

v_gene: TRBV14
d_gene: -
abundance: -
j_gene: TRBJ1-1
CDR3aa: CASSSTINRGMVHTEAFF
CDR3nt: TGTGCCAGCAGCTCGACTATTAATAGGGGGATGGTTCACACTGAAGCTTTCTTT

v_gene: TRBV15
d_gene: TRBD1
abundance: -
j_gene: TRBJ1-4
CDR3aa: CATSRKVPGTGDYVKLFF
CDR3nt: TGTGCCACCAGCAGGAAGGTTCCCGGGACAGGAGATTATGTAAAACTGTTTTTT

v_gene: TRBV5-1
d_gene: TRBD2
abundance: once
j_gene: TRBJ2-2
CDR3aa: CASSLLTSGDYTGELFF
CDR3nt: TGCGCCAGCAGCTTACTTACTAGCGGGGACTACACCGGGGAGCTGTTTTTT

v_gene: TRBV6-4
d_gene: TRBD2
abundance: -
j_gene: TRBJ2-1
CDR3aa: CASSDLLAGERGEQFF
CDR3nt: TGTGCCAGCAGTGACTTACTAGCGGGAGAGAGGGGTGAGCAGTTCTTC

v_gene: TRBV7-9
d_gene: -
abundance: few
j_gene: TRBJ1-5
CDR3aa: CASSPRGGSNQPQHF
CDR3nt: TGTGCCAGCAGTCCCCGAGGGGGGAGCAATCAGCCCCAGCATTTT

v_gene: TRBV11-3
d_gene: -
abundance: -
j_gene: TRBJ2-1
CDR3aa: CASSLRLGGWRGEQFF
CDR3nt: TGTGCCAGCAGCCTACGGCTAGGAGGCTGGCGGGGTGAGCAGTTCTTC

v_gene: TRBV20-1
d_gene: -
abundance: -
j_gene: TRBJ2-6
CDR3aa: CSAWRVDVLTF
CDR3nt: TGCAGTGCTTGGAGGGTTGACGTCCTGACTTTC

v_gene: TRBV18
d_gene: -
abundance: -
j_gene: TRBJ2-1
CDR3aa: CASSPPGRTYNEQFF
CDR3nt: TGTGCCAGCTCACCACCTGGGCGAACCTACAATGAGCAGTTCTTC

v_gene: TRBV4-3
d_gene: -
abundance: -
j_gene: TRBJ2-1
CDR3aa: CASSQEGVGSYNEQFF
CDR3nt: TGCGCCAGCAGCCAAGAGGGGGTGGGGTCCTACAATGAGCAGTTCTTC

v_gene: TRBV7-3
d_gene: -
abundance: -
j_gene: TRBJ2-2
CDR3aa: CASSQRLALNPGELFF
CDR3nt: TGTGCCAGCAGCCAAAGGCTAGCATTAAATCCCGGGGAGCTGTTTTTT

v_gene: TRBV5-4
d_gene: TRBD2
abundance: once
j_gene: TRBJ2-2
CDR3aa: CASSPGLAGGPVTGELFF
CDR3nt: TGTGCCAGCTCCCCGGGACTAGCGGGAGGGCCGGTCACCGGGGAGCTGTTTTTT

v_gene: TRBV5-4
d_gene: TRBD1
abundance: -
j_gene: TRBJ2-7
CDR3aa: CASSLDRGSYEQYF
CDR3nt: TGTGCCAGCAGCCTCGACAGGGGATCCTACGAGCAGTACTTC

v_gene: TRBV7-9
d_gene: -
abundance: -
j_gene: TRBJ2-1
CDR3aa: CASSLRGSTATRGDEQFF
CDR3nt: TGTGCCAGCAGCTTAAGGGGGAGCACAGCCACGCGCGGGGATGAGCAGTTCTTC

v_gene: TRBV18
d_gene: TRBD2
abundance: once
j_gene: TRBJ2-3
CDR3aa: CASSPLGLAGGTDTQYF
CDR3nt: TGTGCCAGCTCACCACTTGGACTAGCGGGAGGGACAGATACGCAGTATTTT

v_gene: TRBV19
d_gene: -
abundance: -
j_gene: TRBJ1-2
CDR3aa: CASLARNYGYTF
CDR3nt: TGTGCCAGTCTTGCCAGAAACTATGGCTACACCTTC

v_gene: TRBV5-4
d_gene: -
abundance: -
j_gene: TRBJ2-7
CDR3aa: CASSLRSDLAYEQYF
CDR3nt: TGTGCCAGCAGCCTAAGGTCGGATCTCGCCTACGAGCAGTACTTC

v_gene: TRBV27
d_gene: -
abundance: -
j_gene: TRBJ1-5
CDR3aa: CASSRWGNQPQHF
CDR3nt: TGTGCCAGCAGTCGCTGGGGCAATCAGCCCCAGCATTTT

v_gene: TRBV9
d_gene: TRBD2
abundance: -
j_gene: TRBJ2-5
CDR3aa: CASSMGGAGGTETQYF
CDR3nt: TGTGCCAGCAGCATGGGGGGAGCGGGAGGGACGGAGACCCAGTACTTC

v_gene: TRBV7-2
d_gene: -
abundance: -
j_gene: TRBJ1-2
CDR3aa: CASSLGAFGVNYGYTF
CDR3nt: TGTGCCAGCAGCTTAGGTGCCTTCGGGGTCAACTATGGCTACACCTTC

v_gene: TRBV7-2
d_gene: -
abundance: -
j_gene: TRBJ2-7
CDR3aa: CASSSAAPEQYF
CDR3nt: TGTGCCAGCAGCTCGGCGGCTCCTGAGCAGTACTTC

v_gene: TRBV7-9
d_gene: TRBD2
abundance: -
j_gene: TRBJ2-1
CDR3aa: CASSLVGGAGGPHEQFF
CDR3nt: TGTGCCAGCAGCTTAGTAGGAGGAGCGGGAGGGCCCCATGAGCAGTTCTTC

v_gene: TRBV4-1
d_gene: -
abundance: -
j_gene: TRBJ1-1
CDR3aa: CASSGRGTEAFF
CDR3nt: TGCGCCAGCAGCGGCAGGGGAACTGAAGCTTTCTTT

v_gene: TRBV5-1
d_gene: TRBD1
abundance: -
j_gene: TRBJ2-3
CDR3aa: CASSLDANRGGDTQYF
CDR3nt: TGCGCCAGCAGCTTGGACGCGAACAGAGGGGGCGATACGCAGTATTTT

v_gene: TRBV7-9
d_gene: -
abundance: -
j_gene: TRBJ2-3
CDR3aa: CASSFSLDTQYF
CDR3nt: TGTGCCAGCAGCTTCAGCTTGGATACGCAGTATTTT

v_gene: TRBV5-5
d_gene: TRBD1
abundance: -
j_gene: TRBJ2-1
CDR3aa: CASRPQGAIFRNEQFF
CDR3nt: TGTGCCAGCAGGCCACAGGGGGCAATTTTTCGCAATGAGCAGTTCTTC

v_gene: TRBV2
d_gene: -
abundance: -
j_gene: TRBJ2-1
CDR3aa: CASSVRGSEQFF
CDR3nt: TGTGCCAGCAGTGTTAGAGGGAGCGAGCAGTTCTTC

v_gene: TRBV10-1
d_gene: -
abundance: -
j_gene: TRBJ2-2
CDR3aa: CASSESRVGTGELFF
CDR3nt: TGCGCCAGCAGTGAGTCGAGAGTGGGCACCGGGGAGCTGTTTTTT

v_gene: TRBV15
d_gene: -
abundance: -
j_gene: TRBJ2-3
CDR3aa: CATSSAIPGPDTQYF
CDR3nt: TGTGCCACCAGCAGCGCGATACCCGGGCCAGATACGCAGTATTTT

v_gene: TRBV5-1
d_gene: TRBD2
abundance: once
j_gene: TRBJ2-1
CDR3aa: CASSSMTSGRSSYNEQFF
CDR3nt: TGCGCCAGCAGCTCCATGACTAGCGGGCGGAGCTCCTACAATGAGCAGTTCTTC

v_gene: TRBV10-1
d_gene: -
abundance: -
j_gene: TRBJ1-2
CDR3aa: CASQPGDGYGYTF
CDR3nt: TGCGCCAGCCAGCCAGGGGACGGGTATGGCTACACCTTC

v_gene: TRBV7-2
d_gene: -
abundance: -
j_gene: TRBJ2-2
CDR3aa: CASSLVPGELFF
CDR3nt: TGTGCCAGCAGCCTAGTCCCCGGGGAGCTGTTTTTT

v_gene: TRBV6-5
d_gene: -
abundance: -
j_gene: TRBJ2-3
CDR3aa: CASSYWHNTDTQYF
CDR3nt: TGTGCCAGCAGTTACTGGCATAACACAGATACGCAGTATTTT

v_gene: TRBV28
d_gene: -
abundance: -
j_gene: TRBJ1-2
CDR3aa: CASSFRPLMGYTF
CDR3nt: TGTGCCAGCAGTTTCCGCCCCCTCATGGGCTACACCTTC

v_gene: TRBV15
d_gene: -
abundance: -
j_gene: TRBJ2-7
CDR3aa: CATSRAGLEQYF
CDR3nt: TGTGCCACCAGCAGAGCCGGGTTAGAGCAGTACTTC

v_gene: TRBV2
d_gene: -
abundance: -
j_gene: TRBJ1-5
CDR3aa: CASSVERHQPQHF
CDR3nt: TGTGCCAGCAGTGTAGAACGGCATCAGCCCCAGCATTTT

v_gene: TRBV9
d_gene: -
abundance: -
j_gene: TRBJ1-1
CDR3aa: CASSVGTTYTEAFF
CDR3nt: TGTGCCAGCAGCGTAGGGACCACCTACACTGAAGCTTTCTTT

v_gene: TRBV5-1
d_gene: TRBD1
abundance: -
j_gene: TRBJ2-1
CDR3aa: CASSLEGQGVAEQFF
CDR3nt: TGCGCCAGCAGCTTGGAGGGACAGGGGGTTGCTGAGCAGTTCTTC

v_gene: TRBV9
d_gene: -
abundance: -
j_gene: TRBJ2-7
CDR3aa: CASSSGLYYYEQYF
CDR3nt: TGTGCCAGCAGCTCGGGGCTATACTACTACGAGCAGTACTTC

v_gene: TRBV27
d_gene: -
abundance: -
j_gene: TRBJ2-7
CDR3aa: CASSLSPMSLYEQYF
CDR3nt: TGTGCCAGCAGTTTATCCCCCATGTCCTTGTACGAGCAGTACTTC

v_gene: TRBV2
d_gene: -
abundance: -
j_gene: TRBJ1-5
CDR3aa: CASSGQSNQPQHF
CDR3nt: TGTGCCAGCAGTGGACAGTCCAATCAGCCCCAGCATTTT

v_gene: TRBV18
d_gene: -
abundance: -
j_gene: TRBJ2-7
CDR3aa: CASSPTTFDYEQYF
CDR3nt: TGTGCCAGCTCACCGACAACGTTTGACTACGAGCAGTACTTC

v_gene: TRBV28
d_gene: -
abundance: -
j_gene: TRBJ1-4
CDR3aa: CASSLSEATNEKLFF
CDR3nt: TGTGCCAGCAGTTTATCGGAGGCAACTAATGAAAAACTGTTTTTT